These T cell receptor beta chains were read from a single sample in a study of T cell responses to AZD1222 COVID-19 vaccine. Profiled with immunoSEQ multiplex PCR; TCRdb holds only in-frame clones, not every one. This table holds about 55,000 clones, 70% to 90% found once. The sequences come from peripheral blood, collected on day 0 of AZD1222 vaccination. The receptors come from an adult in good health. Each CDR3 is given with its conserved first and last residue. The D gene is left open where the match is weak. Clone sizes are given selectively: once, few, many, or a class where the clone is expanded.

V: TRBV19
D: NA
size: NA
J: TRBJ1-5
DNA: TGTGCCAGTAGTTTGGGACGGAATCAGCCCCAGCATTTT
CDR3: CASSLGRNQPQHF

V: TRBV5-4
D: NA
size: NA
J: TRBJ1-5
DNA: TGTGCCAGCAGCTTGGGGGGCACTAATCAGCCCCAGCATTTT
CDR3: CASSLGGTNQPQHF

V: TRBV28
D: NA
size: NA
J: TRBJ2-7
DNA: TGTGCCAGCAGTCCCGGGACGGTTGGGGAGCAGTACTTC
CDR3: CASSPGTVGEQYF

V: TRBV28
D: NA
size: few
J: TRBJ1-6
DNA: TGTGCCAGCGGAGGTTATAATTCACCCCTCCACTTT
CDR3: CASGGYNSPLHF

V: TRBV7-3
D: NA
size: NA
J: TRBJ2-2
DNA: TGTGCCAGCAGCCTAGGACACACCGGGGAGCTGTTTTTT
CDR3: CASSLGHTGELFF

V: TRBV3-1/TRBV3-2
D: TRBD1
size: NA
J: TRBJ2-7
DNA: TGTGCCAGCAGCCCAAGGGGACAGGGCCCCTCCTACGAGCAGTACTTC
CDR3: CASSPRGQGPSYEQYF

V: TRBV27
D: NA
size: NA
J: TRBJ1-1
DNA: TGTGCCAGCAGATCTACGGGTACTGAAGCTTTCTTT
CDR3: CASRSTGTEAFF

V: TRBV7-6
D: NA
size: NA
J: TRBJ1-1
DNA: TGTGCCAGCAGCTTAGGCCTGCCGGGAGGCACTGAAGCTTTCTTT
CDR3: CASSLGLPGGTEAFF

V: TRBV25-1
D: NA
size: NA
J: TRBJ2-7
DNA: TGTGCCAGCAGTTCCGAGAGCAGGGGCGCGTACGAGCAGTACTTC
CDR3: CASSSESRGAYEQYF

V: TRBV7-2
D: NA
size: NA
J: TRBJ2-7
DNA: TGTGCCAGCAGCTTAAGTTGGCTAGCCTACGAGCAGTACTTC
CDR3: CASSLSWLAYEQYF

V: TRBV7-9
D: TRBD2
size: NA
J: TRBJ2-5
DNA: TGTGCCAGCAGCTTAGCTAGCGGGGGAAGAGAAGAGACCCAGTACTTC
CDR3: CASSLASGGREETQYF

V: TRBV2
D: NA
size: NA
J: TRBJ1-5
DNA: TGTGCCAGTAACGACAGATCGGATAGCAATCAGCCCCAGCATTTT
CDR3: CASNDRSDSNQPQHF

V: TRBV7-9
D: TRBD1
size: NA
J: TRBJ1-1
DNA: TGTGCCAGCAGCCCGTTCCAGGGGGCTATGAACACTGAAGCTTTCTTT
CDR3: CASSPFQGAMNTEAFF

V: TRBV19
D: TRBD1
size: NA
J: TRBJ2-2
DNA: TGTGCCAGTAGTAACCGGGACAGGGGGACCGGGGAGCTGTTTTTT
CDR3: CASSNRDRGTGELFF

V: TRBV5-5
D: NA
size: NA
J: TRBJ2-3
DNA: TGTGCCAGCAGCCTCCCTTCTGGGACGCAGTATTTT
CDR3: CASSLPSGTQYF

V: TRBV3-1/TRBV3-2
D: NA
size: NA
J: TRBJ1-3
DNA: TGTGCCAGCAGCCAAACAGACACTATTGGAAACACCATATATTTT
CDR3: CASSQTDTIGNTIYF

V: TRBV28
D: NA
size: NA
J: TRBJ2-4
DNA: TGTGCCAGCAGAAGTGTCGGGGTAGCCAAAAACATTCAGTACTTC
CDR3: CASRSVGVAKNIQYF

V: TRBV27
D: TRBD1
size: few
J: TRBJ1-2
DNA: TGTGCCAGCGGAGTGATGACAGGGGTCCGGTATGGCTACACCTTC
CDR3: CASGVMTGVRYGYTF

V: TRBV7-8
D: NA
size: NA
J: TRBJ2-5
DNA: TGTGCCAGCAGCCCGCGGGCCCTAGAGACCCAGTACTTC
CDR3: CASSPRALETQYF

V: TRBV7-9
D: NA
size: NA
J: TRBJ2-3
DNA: TGTGCCAGCAGCCCCCAGGTCACAGATACGCAGTATTTT
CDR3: CASSPQVTDTQYF

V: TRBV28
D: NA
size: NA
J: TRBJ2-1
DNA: TGTGCCAGCAGTATCCGGAGGATCTACAATGAGCAGTTCTTC
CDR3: CASSIRRIYNEQFF

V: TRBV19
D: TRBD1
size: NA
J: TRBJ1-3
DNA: TGTGCCAGTAGTATAGGGACAGGATTATATACCTTCTCTGGAAACACCATATATTTT
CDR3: CASSIGTGLYTFSGNTIYF

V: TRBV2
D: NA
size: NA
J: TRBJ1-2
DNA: TGTGCCAGCAGGGCATTTATTAACTATGGCTACACCTTC
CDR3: CASRAFINYGYTF

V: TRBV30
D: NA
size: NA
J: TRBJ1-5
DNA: TGTGCCTGGAGTGGCGGTCTATATCAGCCCCAGCATTTT
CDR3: CAWSGGLYQPQHF

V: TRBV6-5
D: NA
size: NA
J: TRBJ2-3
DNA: TGTGCCAGCAGGAGCTGGTCAGATACGCAGTATTTT
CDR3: CASRSWSDTQYF

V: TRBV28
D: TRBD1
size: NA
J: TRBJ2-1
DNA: TGTGCCAGCGCAAACTTGCGACAGGGGGGGTACAATGAGCAGTTCTTC
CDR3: CASANLRQGGYNEQFF

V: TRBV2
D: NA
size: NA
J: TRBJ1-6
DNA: TGTGCCAGCAGTGAAAGTTCGGGACCCGCTCACTTT
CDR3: CASSESSGPAHF

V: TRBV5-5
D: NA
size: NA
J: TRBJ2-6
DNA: TGTGCCAGCAGCCCTGGGCTGGGACGGTACTCTGGGGCCAACGTCCTGACTTTC
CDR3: CASSPGLGRYSGANVLTF

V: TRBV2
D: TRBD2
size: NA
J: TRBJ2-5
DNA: TGTGCCAGCAGTGGACAACTAGCGGGGCAAGAGACCCAGTACTTC
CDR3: CASSGQLAGQETQYF

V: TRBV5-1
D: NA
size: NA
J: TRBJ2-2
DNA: TGCGCCAGCAGCCCGGACGGAACGAACACCGGGGAGCTGTTTTTT
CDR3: CASSPDGTNTGELFF